This TCR beta chain was captured in a study of T cell clusters in autoimmune cytopenias. The wider study: TRB sequencing had a median about 52,000 reads and under 3,000 distinct clonotypes per sample.

TRB was amplified from approximately 250 ng of peripheral blood genomic DNA per sample. Study outcomes and limitations: TRB repertoire shifts in secondary cytopenia and chronic lymphocytic leukemia mostly reflected lymphoma, not autoimmunity. A dominant lymphoma-associated repertoire apparently masked the cluster-lack signature in secondary cytopenia versus chronic lymphocytic leukemia. Clustering suggested that physiological T cell clusters were missing in primary autoimmune cytopenia patients.

One tube held mixed TRB-A and TRB-B primer pools for touch-down PCR. Using the multiplex PCR reads, TCRdb records one entry per CDR3 protein without DNA. Recorded for this sample: approximately 15,000 distinct CDR3 sequences. The CDR3 sequence is 15 residues long. Comment on this clonotype: Its antigen is still unknown.

Material: peripheral blood. This TCR was recovered from a human donor with an autoimmune cytopenia or autoimmune hepatitis (not recorded which). The V call is TRBV12-3 or TRBV12-4, the J call TRBJ2-6; TCRdb picks TRBD1, but there is no DNA to check that call. CDR3 sequence: CASSPGNSGANVLTF.